Listed below are T cell receptor beta chains from one sample, sequenced in a study of T cell changes during pregnancy in multiple sclerosis. The data were produced by immunoSEQ multiplex PCR, yet TCRdb's version contains in-frame clones alone and is incomplete. The sample lists almost 40,000 clones, under 95% seen once, with around 0.7% in the top ten. Sample: CD4+ T cells from peripheral blood mononuclear cells, taken in the second trimester of pregnancy. These receptors all stem from a female donor in good health, enrolled as a control in a pregnancy study. The CDR3 runs from the conserved cysteine through the conserved F or W. A D gene is named only where the DNA matches it firmly. Size values are once, few and many counts, or a class for expanded clones, and some rows have none.

TRBV4-2,TRBD2,once,TRBJ2-5,CASSQEGTSGGAKQETQYF,TGTGCCAGCAGCCAAGAGGGGACTAGCGGGGGGGCCAAGCAAGAGACCCAGTACTTC
TRBV15,NA,NA,TRBJ2-3,CATSARQEDTQYF,TGTGCCACCAGCGCGCGACAGGAGGATACGCAGTATTTT
TRBV4-3,NA,NA,TRBJ1-6,CASSQVENSPLHF,TGCGCCAGCAGCCAAGTTGAGAATTCACCCCTCCACTTT
TRBV30,NA,NA,TRBJ2-7,CAWRVRYEQYF,TGTGCCTGGAGGGTCAGATACGAGCAGTACTTC
TRBV7-2,NA,NA,TRBJ1-6,CASSLKTVFNSPLHF,TGTGCCAGCAGCCTTAAAACGGTGTTTAATTCACCCCTCCACTTT
TRBV6-1,TRBD1,once,TRBJ2-7,CASRVTGEPYEQYF,TGTGCCAGCAGGGTCACAGGGGAACCCTACGAGCAGTACTTC
TRBV7-6,NA,NA,TRBJ1-1,CASSLGQGITEAFF,TGTGCCAGCAGCTTAGGGCAGGGCATAACTGAAGCTTTCTTT
TRBV27,TRBD1,NA,TRBJ2-4,CASSSPRQGKNIQYF,TGTGCCAGCAGTTCCCCTAGACAGGGGAAAAACATTCAGTACTTC
TRBV11-1,NA,NA,TRBJ1-2,CASSSVDKRRGYTF,TGTGCCAGCAGCTCCGTGGACAAACGTCGGGGCTACACCTTC
TRBV7-2,TRBD1,NA,TRBJ1-5,CASSPGQTRNQPQHF,TGTGCCAGCAGCCCGGGACAGACCCGGAATCAGCCCCAGCATTTT
TRBV28,NA,NA,TRBJ2-7,CAALAGPPSYEQYF,TGTGCCGCTTTGGCGGGACCTCCGTCCTACGAGCAGTACTTC
TRBV5-4,TRBD1,NA,TRBJ2-3,CASSRQGNTQYF,TGTGCCAGCAGCCGACAGGGCAATACGCAGTATTTT
TRBV7-2,NA,NA,TRBJ1-2,CASSPQSSNYGYTF,TGTGCCAGCAGCCCCCAGTCCTCTAACTATGGCTACACCTTC
TRBV29-1,NA,NA,TRBJ1-4,CSVDLDSLNEKLFF,TGCAGCGTAGATTTGGACTCCTTAAATGAAAAACTGTTTTTT
TRBV15,NA,NA,TRBJ1-1,CATSQGSRNTEAFF,TGTGCCACCAGCCAGGGTTCGAGGAACACTGAAGCTTTCTTT
TRBV18,TRBD1,NA,TRBJ1-2,CASTNRGGYTF,TGTGCCAGCACTAACAGGGGAGGCTACACCTTC
TRBV7-9,NA,few,TRBJ1-1,CASSPRGIEAFF,TGTGCCAGCAGCCCGCGGGGGATTGAAGCTTTCTTT
TRBV12-5,NA,NA,TRBJ2-1,CASGIHRGSSYNEQFF,TGTGCTAGTGGTATCCATCGGGGGAGCTCCTACAATGAGCAGTTCTTC
TRBV4-2,TRBD1,NA,TRBJ2-5,CASSQGGGGGETQYF,TGTGCCAGCAGCCAAGGAGGGGGCGGCGGGGAGACCCAGTACTTC
TRBV6-1,NA,few,TRBJ2-4,CASSEAANYQNIQYF,TGTGCCAGCAGTGAAGCAGCAAACTACCAAAACATTCAGTACTTC
TRBV7-6,NA,NA,TRBJ2-4,CASSAVNGNIQYF,TGTGCCAGCAGCGCCGTCAACGGAAACATTCAGTACTTC
TRBV6-5,NA,once,TRBJ1-6,CASSLTPGSYNSPLHF,TGTGCCAGCAGTTTAACGCCAGGCTCCTATAATTCACCCCTCCACTTT
TRBV6-5,NA,NA,TRBJ1-1,CASSYSPGPMAVAFF,TGTGCCAGCAGTTACTCCCCCGGCCCAATGGCGGTGGCTTTCTTT
TRBV7-2,TRBD2,NA,TRBJ2-1,CASSLIGGGYNEQFF,TGTGCCAGCAGCTTGATCGGGGGGGGCTACAATGAGCAGTTCTTC
TRBV9,NA,NA,TRBJ2-2,CASSVEVATGHGNRELFF,TGTGCCAGCAGCGTAGAGGTAGCTACCGGACATGGTAACCGGGAGCTGTTTTTT
TRBV5-4,TRBD2,NA,TRBJ2-1,CASSKGTSGGRSLYNEQFF,TGTGCCAGCAGCAAAGGGACTAGCGGGGGGCGCTCTCTGTACAATGAGCAGTTCTTC
TRBV5-1,TRBD2,NA,TRBJ2-2,CASSLGISGTNTGELFF,TGCGCCAGCAGCTTGGGCATTAGCGGGACGAACACCGGGGAGCTGTTTTTT
TRBV5-8,TRBD2,NA,TRBJ2-6,CASSFLAGWAGANVLTF,TGTGCCAGCAGCTTCCTAGCGGGTTGGGCTGGGGCCAACGTCCTGACTTTC
TRBV4-1,TRBD1,NA,TRBJ1-5,CASSQEGDRGGNQPQHF,TGCGCCAGCAGCCAAGAGGGGGACAGGGGGGGCAATCAGCCCCAGCATTTT
TRBV7-8,TRBD1,NA,TRBJ1-4,CASSLDRAEKLFF,TGTGCCAGCAGCTTGGACAGGGCTGAAAAACTGTTTTTT
TRBV19,NA,NA,TRBJ2-2,CASSIGGTNTGELFF,TGTGCCAGTAGTATTGGCGGCACCAACACCGGGGAGCTGTTTTTT
TRBV5-6,TRBD1,NA,TRBJ2-7,CASSLLDRDNEQYF,TGTGCCAGCAGCTTGTTGGACAGGGATAACGAGCAGTACTTC
TRBV5-4,NA,NA,TRBJ1-2,CASRPRGSFFYGYTF,TGTGCCAGCAGGCCTAGGGGCAGTTTTTTCTATGGCTACACCTTC
TRBV4-1,NA,NA,TRBJ2-4,CASSQASSEQGLNIQYF,TGCGCCAGCAGCCAAGCTTCGTCAGAACAGGGTTTAAACATTCAGTACTTC
TRBV7-8,NA,NA,TRBJ1-5,CASSLTGLNQPQHF,TGTGCCAGCAGCTTGACAGGTCTCAATCAGCCCCAGCATTTT
TRBV11-2,NA,once,TRBJ2-3,CASSLRQAHTDTQYF,TGTGCCAGCAGCTTACGGCAGGCTCACACAGATACGCAGTATTTT
TRBV29-1,NA,NA,TRBJ1-5,CSVVPGEGNQPQHF,TGCAGCGTTGTGCCCGGGGAAGGCAATCAGCCCCAGCATTTT
TRBV4-2,NA,NA,TRBJ1-5,CASSQENTRGSQPQHF,TGTGCCAGCAGCCAAGAGAATACCAGGGGCAGTCAGCCCCAGCATTTT
TRBV30,NA,NA,TRBJ1-4,CAWSDWGTTNEKLFF,TGTGCCTGGAGTGACTGGGGCACAACTAATGAAAAACTGTTTTTT
TRBV5-1,NA,NA,TRBJ2-1,CASSLARKGPHYNEQFF,TGCGCCAGCAGCTTGGCCCGGAAGGGGCCGCATTACAATGAGCAGTTCTTC
TRBV7-9,TRBD2,NA,TRBJ2-5,CASSPQAGPQETQYF,TGTGCCAGCAGCCCCCAAGCGGGGCCCCAAGAGACCCAGTACTTC
TRBV18,TRBD1,NA,TRBJ2-7,CASSLGQVYEQYF,TGTGCCAGCTCCCTTGGACAGGTCTACGAGCAGTACTTC
TRBV5-1,NA,once,TRBJ1-3,CASSLAGKTGGNTIYF,TGCGCCAGCAGCTTGGCAGGGAAAACGGGTGGAAACACCATATATTTT
TRBV18,NA,NA,TRBJ2-3,CASSSRGADTQYF,TGTGCCAGCTCATCCAGGGGAGCAGATACGCAGTATTTT
TRBV6-1,TRBD2,NA,TRBJ2-3,CASSEAGGGADTQYF,TGTGCCAGCAGTGAAGCGGGCGGGGGGGCAGATACGCAGTATTTT
TRBV30,NA,NA,TRBJ1-1,CAWSVRGDTEAFF,TGTGCCTGGAGTGTCAGGGGCGACACTGAAGCTTTCTTT
TRBV27,TRBD1,NA,TRBJ2-3,CASSRDRGDTQYF,TGTGCCAGCAGCCGGGACAGGGGAGATACGCAGTATTTT
TRBV5-6,TRBD1,NA,TRBJ1-5,CASSLSLRQGGINQPQHF,TGTGCCAGCAGCTTGAGTCTACGACAGGGGGGGATCAATCAGCCCCAGCATTTT
TRBV18,NA,NA,TRBJ1-5,CASSPGGGQPQHF,TGTGCCAGCTCACCAGGCGGGGGCCAGCCCCAGCATTTT
TRBV5-4,NA,NA,TRBJ1-4,CASSPTVPANEKLFF,TGTGCCAGCAGCCCGACAGTCCCCGCCAACGAAAAACTGTTTTTT
TRBV19,NA,NA,TRBJ1-1,CASMSPGLSNTEAFF,TGTGCCAGTATGAGTCCGGGACTGTCGAACACTGAAGCTTTCTTT
TRBV28,TRBD2,NA,TRBJ2-1,CASSFQLAGGRNEQFF,TGTGCCAGCAGTTTCCAGCTAGCGGGGGGTCGCAATGAGCAGTTCTTC
TRBV7-6,TRBD2,few,TRBJ2-3,CASSLEGASGGDTQYF,TGTGCCAGCAGCTTAGAGGGAGCTAGCGGGGGAGATACGCAGTATTTT
TRBV4-2,TRBD1,NA,TRBJ2-6,CASSPGTDFSGANVLTF,TGTGCCAGCAGCCCCGGGACAGATTTCTCTGGGGCCAACGTCCTGACTTTC
TRBV9,NA,NA,TRBJ2-2,CASSGKLGRMNTGELFF,TGTGCCAGCAGCGGGAAATTGGGCAGGATGAACACCGGGGAGCTGTTTTTT